Listed below are T cell receptor beta chains from one sample, sequenced in a study of T cells in Graves' hyperthyroidism and ophthalmopathy. TCRdb ran MiXCR on the multiplex PCR reads and lists one entry per CDR3 protein. This sample has about 740,000 distinct CDR3 sequences; 11% to 15% occur once, and the top ten carry around 9.6%. The sequenced sample was blood. Receptors originate from a woman aged 18 to 35 with Graves' hyperthyroidism. Each CDR3 is given with its conserved first and last residue. A D gene is named only where the DNA matches it firmly. The size entry is marked missing in some rows and otherwise reads once, few, many or a size class.

cdr3_aa | cdr3_nt | v_call | clone_size | d_call | j_call
CASSPQESSYEQYF | TGTGCCAGCTCACCACAGGAAAGCTCCTACGAGCAGTACTTC | TRBV18 | many | - | TRBJ2-7
CASAGTGSYEQYF | TGTGCCAGCGCCGGGACTGGATCCTACGAGCAGTACTTC | TRBV27 | many | - | TRBJ2-7
CASSYYRGDTQYF | TGTGCCAGCAGCTACTACAGGGGAGATACGCAGTATTTT | TRBV7-8 | many | TRBD1 | TRBJ2-3
CASSSAGVPYNEQFF | TGTGCCAGCAGCTCGGCGGGGGTTCCCTACAATGAGCAGTTCTTC | TRBV28 | many | TRBD2 | TRBJ2-1
CASSPVPPPATFYNEQFF | TGTGCCAGCTCACCTGTTCCCCCTCCAGCGACCTTCTACAATGAGCAGTTCTTC | TRBV18 | few | - | TRBJ2-1
CAISESTYEQYF | TGTGCCATCAGTGAGTCAACCTACGAGCAGTACTTC | TRBV10-3 | many | - | TRBJ2-7
CASSTSIGSTDTQYF | TGTGCCAGCAGCACGTCCATCGGTAGCACAGATACGCAGTATTTT | TRBV7-6 | many | - | TRBJ2-3
CASSDGRRGVYNSPLHF | TGTGCCAGCAGTGATGGCAGGAGGGGAGTATATAATTCACCCCTCCACTTT | TRBV6-1 | many | - | TRBJ1-6
CSAKPSRAKNIQYF | TGCAGTGCTAAGCCTAGCCGGGCCAAAAACATTCAGTACTTC | TRBV20-1 | many | - | TRBJ2-4
CASGTGGDTDTQYF | TGTGCCAGCGGGACAGGGGGCGACACAGATACGCAGTATTTT | TRBV3-1 | many | TRBD1 | TRBJ2-3
CASSPAAGADTQYF | TGTGCCAGCAGCCCGGCAGCGGGAGCAGATACGCAGTATTTT | TRBV7-9 | - | TRBD2 | TRBJ2-3
CASSYWSGYTF | TGTGCCAGCAGTTACTGGAGTGGCTACACCTTC | TRBV6-2/TRBV6-3 | - | - | TRBJ1-2
CSVEGGTSYGYTF | TGCAGCGTTGAAGGCGGCACCTCCTATGGCTACACCTTC | TRBV29-1 | many | - | TRBJ1-2
CASSQRATGYNEKLFF | TGTGCCAGCAGCCAGAGAGCGACAGGGTATAATGAAAAACTGTTTTTT | TRBV3-1 | few | TRBD1 | TRBJ1-4
CASSFWDSRRVRSPLHF | TGTGCCAGCAGCTTTTGGGACAGCCGGCGTGTACGTTCACCCCTCCACTTT | TRBV7-2 | many | TRBD1 | TRBJ1-6
CATSSPRLAVAKNIQYF | TGTGCCACCAGCTCCCCTCGACTAGCGGTAGCCAAAAACATTCAGTACTTC | TRBV15 | few | TRBD2 | TRBJ2-4
CASSLDPPFRANTGELFF | TGTGCCAGCAGCTTAGACCCCCCCTTTCGGGCCAACACCGGGGAGCTGTTTTTT | TRBV11-3 | - | - | TRBJ2-2
CASSQDRGLAGVNEQFF | TGTGCCAGCAGCCAAGATAGGGGACTAGCGGGAGTCAATGAGCAGTTCTTC | TRBV14 | few | TRBD2 | TRBJ2-1
CASRGGTSGRYEQYF | TGTGCCAGCAGAGGAGGGACTAGCGGGAGATACGAGCAGTACTTC | TRBV6-1 | many | TRBD2 | TRBJ2-7
CSALTRTQHF | TGCAGTGCTTTAACGAGGACCCAGCATTTT | TRBV20-1 | few | - | TRBJ1-5
CAISPLMGTQYF | TGTGCCATCAGTCCCCTCATGGGTACGCAGTATTTT | TRBV10-3 | - | - | TRBJ2-3
CASGLVSSGSYNEQFF | TGTGCTAGTGGTTTGGTGTCGAGCGGCTCCTACAATGAGCAGTTCTTC | TRBV12-5 | many | - | TRBJ2-1
CASSVGMAYEQYF | TGTGCCAGCAGTGTAGGGATGGCCTACGAGCAGTACTTC | TRBV28 | - | - | TRBJ2-7
CASSYNRGLEQYF | TGTGCCAGCAGTTACAACAGGGGGCTTGAGCAGTACTTC | TRBV6-2/TRBV6-3 | few | TRBD1 | TRBJ2-7
CSARGGGYGYTF | TGCAGTGCTAGAGGGGGAGGCTATGGCTACACCTTC | TRBV20-1 | few | - | TRBJ1-2
CASSQEPARDRGGLAQYF | TGCGCCAGCAGCCAAGAGCCCGCCCGGGACAGGGGTGGTCTAGCGCAGTATTTT | TRBV4-1 | - | TRBD1 | TRBJ2-3
CASRPGRSTDTQYF | TGTGCCAGCAGGCCCGGGCGCTCCACAGATACGCAGTATTTT | TRBV11-3 | many | - | TRBJ2-3
CASSLEGPLGGRGGDTQYF | TGTGCCAGCAGCTTAGAAGGCCCCCTGGGGGGGAGGGGCGGCGATACGCAGTATTTT | TRBV7-2 | many | TRBD2 | TRBJ2-3
CASSQATTVEQFF | TGCGCCAGCAGCCAAGCGACTACCGTTGAGCAGTTCTTC | TRBV4-1 | - | - | TRBJ2-1
CASSYSGGRNQPQHF | TGTGCCAGCAGTTACTCAGGGGGACGCAATCAGCCCCAGCATTTT | TRBV6-6 | many | - | TRBJ1-5
CASGEGPSGYNEQFF | TGCGCCAGCGGGGAAGGCCCGTCGGGCTACAATGAGCAGTTCTTC | TRBV5-1 | many | - | TRBJ2-1
CASSYYQLGQGSQYF | TGTGCCAGCAGTTACTACCAACTGGGACAGGGGAGCCAGTACTTC | TRBV6-2/TRBV6-3 | - | TRBD1 | TRBJ2-5
CAISEDRGRANTEAFF | TGTGCCATCAGTGAGGACCGAGGCAGGGCGAACACTGAAGCTTTCTTT | TRBV10-3 | many | - | TRBJ1-1
CARGQGLNEQFF | TGTGCCAGGGGACAGGGTCTCAATGAGCAGTTCTTC | TRBV2 | - | TRBD1 | TRBJ2-1
CASSLTGSRETQYF | TGTGCCAGCAGCTTGACTGGTAGCCGTGAGACCCAGTACTTC | TRBV5-4 | few | - | TRBJ2-5
CASSYLRGGTEAFF | TGTGCCAGCAGTTACTTACGGGGGGGGACTGAAGCTTTCTTT | TRBV6-5 | - | - | TRBJ1-1
CASSFDRNGYEQYF | TGTGCCAGCAGTTTCGACAGGAACGGCTACGAGCAGTACTTC | TRBV7-9 | - | - | TRBJ2-7
CAWEMGGTGELFF | TGTGCCTGGGAGATGGGAGGGACCGGGGAGCTGTTTTTT | TRBV30 | - | TRBD2 | TRBJ2-2
CSASGHSEDGYTF | TGCAGTGCTAGCGGACACTCGGAGGATGGCTACACCTTC | TRBV20-1 | few | - | TRBJ1-2
CASSARQGVTQYF | TGTGCCAGTAGTGCCCGACAGGGCGTTACGCAGTATTTT | TRBV19 | - | TRBD1 | TRBJ2-3
CASSLGRSNYGYTF | TGTGCCAGTAGCTTGGGCAGGAGCAACTATGGCTACACCTTC | TRBV19 | few | - | TRBJ1-2
CASSIQALGTDTQYF | TGTGCCAGCAGCATCCAGGCTCTAGGGACAGATACGCAGTATTTT | TRBV11-1 | many | - | TRBJ2-3
CACNPGINSYEQYF | TGTGCCTGTAATCCCGGCATCAACTCCTACGAGCAGTACTTC | TRBV19 | few | - | TRBJ2-7
CASKGEGLGEQFF | TGTGCCAGCAAGGGGGAGGGCCTTGGTGAGCAGTTCTTC | TRBV2 | many | - | TRBJ2-1
CASSQDHTSEAFF | TGCGCCAGCAGCCAAGATCACACCTCTGAAGCTTTCTTT | TRBV4-1 | - | - | TRBJ1-1
CSVEDRLATNNEQFF | TGCAGCGTTGAAGACCGACTAGCCACCAACAATGAGCAGTTCTTC | TRBV29-1 | - | TRBD2 | TRBJ2-1
CASSYSGTGGQETQYF | TGTGCCAGCAGTTACTCCGGGACAGGGGGCCAAGAGACCCAGTACTTC | TRBV6-5 | many | TRBD1 | TRBJ2-5
CSARERPHQPQHF | TGCAGTGCAAGGGAAAGACCCCATCAGCCCCAGCATTTT | TRBV20-1 | many | - | TRBJ1-5
CASSEGHPYSNQPQHF | TGTGCCAGCAGTGAGGGACACCCCTATAGCAATCAGCCCCAGCATTTT | TRBV6-1 | - | - | TRBJ1-5
CASSYPKRALGNTIYF | TGTGCCAGCAGTTACCCAAAAAGGGCGCTTGGAAACACCATATATTTT | TRBV6-5 | few | - | TRBJ1-3
CASSSLVGTRSYEQYF | TGCGCCAGCAGTTCATTGGTGGGGACTAGGTCGTACGAGCAGTACTTC | TRBV5-1 | many | TRBD2 | TRBJ2-7
CASSFLTGGMDTQYF | TGTGCCAGCAGTTTCCTGACAGGGGGAATGGATACGCAGTATTTT | TRBV28 | many | TRBD1 | TRBJ2-3
CASSTTGREQYF | TGTGCCAGCAGTACGACAGGCCGCGAGCAGTACTTC | TRBV6-1 | few | - | TRBJ2-7
CASSLLGRGSEGYTF | TGCGCCAGCAGCCTCCTAGGGAGGGGGTCTGAGGGCTACACCTTC | TRBV4-3 | few | - | TRBJ1-2
CASSYSNRDTGELFF | TGTGCCAGCAGTTACTCGAACAGGGATACCGGGGAGCTGTTTTTT | TRBV6-5 | - | - | TRBJ2-2
CASSQEGGGTGWYEQYF | TGCGCCAGCAGCCAAGAGGGAGGAGGGACAGGGTGGTACGAGCAGTACTTC | TRBV4-3 | few | TRBD1 | TRBJ2-7
CSVEVLAGVGSTDTQYF | TGCAGCGTTGAAGTCCTAGCGGGAGTAGGGAGCACAGATACGCAGTATTTT | TRBV29-1 | few | TRBD2 | TRBJ2-3
CASSQSVSGANALTF | TGCGCCAGCAGCCAAAGCGTCTCTGGGGCCAACGCCCTGACTTTC | TRBV5-1 | - | - | TRBJ2-6